This is a list of T cell receptor beta chains from one sample in a study of chemoradiotherapy in HPV16-positive cancers. Sequenced by immunoSEQ multiplex PCR; TCRdb stores in-frame clones only, minus some. The table has 4,000 to 6,000 clones, 65% to 80% seen once. This material consisted of tumor tissue, taken from a patient who underwent chemoradiotherapy. The receptors shown here come from a human donor with HPV-associated anogenital cancer. Both conserved end residues are part of each CDR3. D genes are given only for firm matches. Clone size is given for some rows only: seen once, a few or many times, or a class if the clone is expanded.

j_call	d_call	cdr3_length	clone_size	v_call	cdr3_aa	cdr3_nt
TRBJ2-7	TRBD2	16	few	TRBV7-6	CASSRVAGAVSYEQYF	TGTGCCAGCAGCCGGGTAGCGGGGGCAGTCTCCTACGAGCAGTACTTC
TRBJ2-2	NA	14	NA	TRBV7-3	CASSSRLLDGELFF	TGTGCCAGCAGCTCCCGACTCCTCGACGGGGAGCTGTTTTTT
TRBJ1-2	NA	15	NA	TRBV28	CASSFVSTGNYGYTF	TGTGCCAGCAGTTTCGTCTCGACGGGGAACTATGGCTACACCTTC
TRBJ2-1	TRBD2	18	NA	TRBV4-2	CASSRLAGVSAYYNEQFF	TGTGCCAGCAGCCGACTAGCGGGAGTTTCGGCTTACTACAATGAGCAGTTCTTC
TRBJ2-7	NA	12	NA	TRBV5-1	CASSLSSYEQYF	TGCGCCAGCAGCTTAAGCTCCTACGAGCAGTACTTC
TRBJ2-5	TRBD2	15	NA	TRBV5-4	CASSLGLAGAETQYF	TGTGCCAGCAGCCTTGGACTAGCGGGAGCTGAGACCCAGTACTTC
TRBJ2-1	NA	14	NA	TRBV2	CASGGLGGMHEQFF	TGTGCCAGCGGGGGGTTAGGGGGGATGCATGAGCAGTTCTTC
TRBJ1-1	NA	13	NA	TRBV30	CAWSVTLNTEAFF	TGTGCCTGGAGTGTAACGTTGAACACTGAAGCTTTCTTT
TRBJ1-1	TRBD1	14	NA	TRBV6-5	CASSTTGGRTEAFF	TGTGCCAGCAGTACTACAGGGGGCAGGACTGAAGCTTTCTTT
TRBJ1-4	TRBD1	13	few	TRBV29-1	CSGTGGADEKLFF	TGCAGCGGAACAGGGGGCGCCGATGAAAAACTGTTTTTT
TRBJ2-1	NA	14	few	TRBV27	CASSLSIRNNEQFF	TGTGCCAGCAGTTTATCGATCCGGAACAATGAGCAGTTCTTC
TRBJ1-1	TRBD1	17	NA	TRBV4-2	CASSQEGPGQGHTEAFF	TGTGCCAGCAGCCAAGAAGGACCTGGACAGGGGCACACTGAAGCTTTCTTT
TRBJ2-1	NA	12	once	TRBV7-9	CASSLDGDEQFF	TGTGCCAGCAGCTTAGACGGGGATGAGCAGTTCTTC
TRBJ2-3	NA	18	NA	TRBV7-2	CASSLYGWGAASTDTQYF	TGTGCCAGCAGCTTATACGGCTGGGGGGCTGCTAGCACAGATACGCAGTATTTT
TRBJ2-2	TRBD1	15	NA	TRBV6-5	CASSYRTGWAGELFF	TGTGCCAGCAGTTACCGGACAGGGTGGGCCGGGGAGCTGTTTTTT
TRBJ2-7	NA	14	NA	TRBV10-2	CASRQKRREGEQYF	TGCGCCAGCAGACAGAAGCGGAGGGAAGGGGAGCAGTACTTC
TRBJ2-7	TRBD1	15	few	TRBV2	CASSEGTGGLWEQYF	TGTGCCAGCAGTGAGGGGACAGGGGGCTTGTGGGAGCAGTACTTC
TRBJ2-7	TRBD2	15	once	TRBV7-2	CASSLGLAFSYEQYF	TGTGCCAGCAGCTTGGGACTAGCGTTCTCCTACGAGCAGTACTTC
TRBJ1-4	TRBD1	15	NA	TRBV6-1	CASSEATGVGEKLFF	TGTGCCAGCAGTGAAGCAACAGGGGTGGGAGAAAAACTGTTTTTT
TRBJ2-3	NA	12	NA	TRBV2	CASSEDSNTQYF	TGTGCCAGCAGTGAGGACAGTAATACGCAGTATTTT
TRBJ1-2	TRBD1	15	once	TRBV28	CASSFGQGVLGGYTF	TGTGCCAGCAGTTTTGGACAGGGGGTTTTGGGTGGCTACACCTTC